Shown below are 27 T cell receptor beta chains from a single sample sequenced in a study of T-cell reconstitution after alpha-beta-depleted transplantation in children. Unique molecular identifiers tagged the TCRbeta library. MiXCR was run by TCRdb on the PCR reads, yielding one entry per CDR3 protein. This sample has just over 350,000 distinct CDR3 sequences, with about an eighth found just once. Source: PBMCs, taken from the stem cell graft. The receptors stem from a human donor who donated a stem cell graft to a child with Fanconi anemia.

This clonotype is labeled as medium-sized. The chain links TRBV7-9 to TRBJ1-4; 8 nucleotides match TRBD1. The V gene's germline CDR1 is SEHNR and CDR2 FQNEAQ (reference sequence). The CDR3 consists of 15 residues. Germline trimming cut 2 bases from V and 6 bases from J; bases unmatched to any gene: 5. In nucleotides, the CDR3 is TGTGCCAGCAGCTTATTTCAGACAGGGGATGAAAAACTGTTTTTT. It specifies CASSLFQTGDEKLFF.

The chain recombines TRBV9 with TRBJ2-2; 11 positions match TRBD2. The CDR3 consists of 19 residues. CDR1 is SGDLS and CDR2 is YYNGEE in the germline V gene. J was trimmed by 5 bases and V by 4 bases; bases with no gene match: 16. The CDR3 protein is CASSPTPTSGGRGTGELFF. The CDR3 DNA is TGTGCCAGCAGCCCGACCCCTACTAGCGGGGGACGGGGAACCGGGGAGCTGTTTTTT.

In this sample, this clonotype turned up many times. The gene calls are TRBV12-3 or TRBV12-4 and TRBJ2-3; D remains ambiguous. The V end was cut by 0 bases, the J end by 3 bases, with 4 bases between. This CDR3 comprises 13 residues. The CDR3 nucleotides are TGTGCCAGCAGTTTAGCGGGAACAGATACGCAGTATTTT. Residues: CASSLAGTDTQYF.

This chain connects TRBV11-2 to TRBJ2-3; no clear D. The germline V gene has CDR1 SGHAT and CDR2 FQNNGV. V lost 5 bases to trimming and J lost 6 bases, with 12 bases between them. The CDR3 contains 13 residues. This CDR3 reads CASSPPRRDTQYF. DNA of the CDR3: TGTGCCAGCAGCCCACCAAGGCGGGATACGCAGTATTTT. Using reference TRBV11-2 and TRBJ2-3 for the parts outside the CDR3, the full variable domain is EAGVAQSPRYKIIEKRQSVAFWCNPISGHATLYWYQQILGQGPKLLIQFQNNGVVDDSQLPKDRFSAERLKGVDSTLKIQPAKLEDSAVYLCASSPPRRDTQYFGPGTRLTVL.

Written as DNA, the CDR3 is TGTGCCAGCAGGGAAAACTATGGCTACACCTTC. Its translation is CASRENYGYTF. The V call is TRBV2, the J call TRBJ1-2; no clear D gene. The CDR3 loop spans 11 amino acids. V was clipped by 6 bases and J by 2 bases, with 4 bases between them. Germline lookup yields CDR1 SNHLY and CDR2 FYNNEI.

Only a few counts were recorded for this clonotype. The chain is built from TRBV20-1 and TRBJ2-2; D may be TRBD2 (5 bases). Germline V CDR1 and CDR2: DFQATT, SNEGSKA (reference sequence). V dropped 6 bases and J dropped 2 bases, with 10 bases sitting between them. There are 13 residues in the CDR3. The CDR3 spells CSAQTTNTGELFF. The CDR3 region has the DNA TGCAGTGCCCAGACTACAAACACCGGGGAGCTGTTTTTT.

This clonotype was seen just once. The chain uses TRBV5-1 and TRBJ2-2, with 7 bases aligning to TRBD1. Germline V gene lookup returns CDR1 SGHRS and CDR2 YFSETQ. This CDR3 is built from 16 residues. After removal of 5 bases from V and 4 bases from J, the junction contained 11 bases not matched to a gene. CDR3 DNA: TGCGCCAGCAGGGGCACCGGGACAGCGGCCACCGGGGAGCTGTTTTTT. Protein product: CASRGTGTAATGELFF.

This clonotype was counted a few times. V usage is TRBV5-1 and J usage is TRBJ2-3; TRBD2 might be the D (6 bases). Germline CDR1 SGHRS, CDR2 YFSETQ. The length of the CDR3 is 15 residues. The V and J ends lost 0 bases and 8 bases respectively, with 16 bases between them. The DNA of the CDR3 is TGCGCCAGCAGCTTGGCCGAAGGAGGGCTGGTTACGCAGTATTTT. It translates to CASSLAEGGLVTQYF.

The V and J genes are TRBV20-1 and TRBJ2-7, with D tentatively TRBD2 (6 bases). The germline V gene has CDR1 DFQATT and CDR2 SNEGSKA (reference sequence). The CDR3 contains 15 residues. Trimming removed 0 bases from V and 2 bases from J, with 14 bases in between. Written as DNA, the CDR3 is TGCAGTGCTAGAGAGGCGGGGACGGCCACCTACGAGCAGTACTTC. Translation: CSAREAGTATYEQYF.

This clonotype was seen repeatedly, ten times or more. The chain links TRBV29-1 to TRBJ1-2; D is ambiguous. The CDR3 runs 16 residues. Trimming left V 0 bases short and J 5 bases short, with 19 bases between. Germline V gene lookup returns CDR1 SQVTM and CDR2 ANQGSEA. The DNA of the CDR3 is TGCAGCGTTGAAGATCGTCAAGGCTCCCTCGGATATGGCTACACCTTC. This gives the protein CSVEDRQGSLGYGYTF.

This clonotype was seen ten or more times. The chain has TRBV5-5 and TRBJ2-2, with TRBD1 matching 7 bases. The trim removed 0 bases at V and 0 bases at J, leaving 2 bases unmatched. Germline V gene lookup returns CDR1 SGHKS and CDR2 YYEKEE (reference sequence). This CDR3 is 16 amino acids long. The CDR3 spells CASSLDRGANTGELFF. For the CDR3, the DNA is TGTGCCAGCAGCTTGGACAGGGGCGCGAACACCGGGGAGCTGTTTTTT.

Sample share makes this clonotype medium-sized (0.01 to 0.1%). This chain joins TRBV11-2 and TRBJ2-1; tentatively, D is TRBD1 or TRBD2 (5 bases each). The length of the CDR3 is 14 residues. From germline, CDR1 is SGHAT and CDR2 FQNNGV. Trimming took 5 bases from V and 7 from J, leaving 15 bases between them. As DNA, the CDR3 is TGTGCCAGCAGCCAAGCAGGGACCCTTAATGAGCAGTTCTTC. Protein: CASSQAGTLNEQFF.

A few counts support this clonotype. The chain combines TRBV29-1 with TRBJ2-7; D possibly uses TRBD1 or TRBD2 (5 bases each). V lost 2 bases and J 2 bases, leaving 19 bases between the germline ends. Looked up from germline, CDR1 is SQVTM and CDR2 is ANQGSEA. The CDR3 runs 16 residues. CDR3 protein: CSVEIATSGHTYEQYF. The CDR3 nucleotides are TGCAGCGTTGAAATAGCGACGTCCGGACACACCTACGAGCAGTACTTC.

The J gene is TRBJ2-7, the V gene TRBV5-1; D not certain. The CDR3 has 14 residues. V lost 0 bases and J 1 base, leaving 8 bases between the germline ends. Looked up from germline, CDR1 is SGHRS and CDR2 is YFSETQ. The CDR3 nucleotides are TGCGCCAGCAGCTTGGAGGAAATTTCCTACGAGCAGTACTTC. Translation gives CASSLEEISYEQYF.

In this sample, this clonotype turned up many times. The chain is built from TRBV28 and TRBJ2-5; D perhaps matches TRBD2 (5 bases). V lost 6 bases, J lost 5 bases, and 13 bases lay in between. The CDR3 runs 13 residues. Germline lookup yields CDR1 MDHEN and CDR2 SYDVKM. The CDR3 bases are TGTGCCAGCAGCCCCCTTAGCGAGGAGACCCAGTACTTC. Protein sequence: CASSPLSEETQYF. Full variable domain (outside the CDR3, taken from reference TRBV28 and TRBJ2-5): DVKVTQSSRYLVKRTGEKVFLECVQDMDHENMFWYRQDPGLGLRLIYFSYDVKMKEKGDIPEGYSVSREKKERFSLILESASTNQTSMYLCASSPLSEETQYFGPGTRLLVL.

A few counts support this clonotype. CDR3 sequence reads: CASSRTGRRETQYF. As DNA, the CDR3 is TGTGCCAGCAGCCGGACAGGGAGGCGGGAGACCCAGTACTTC. V gene TRBV7-9 combines with J gene TRBJ2-5, with TRBD1 matching 8 bases. The germline V gene encodes CDR1 SEHNR and CDR2 FQNEAQ (reference sequence). V gave up 5 bases and J gave up 5 bases; unmatched junction bases: 7. The CDR3 sequence is 14 residues long. Together with reference TRBV7-9 and TRBJ2-5, the CDR3 gives the full variable domain: DTGVSQNPRHKITKRGQNVTFRCDPISEHNRLYWYRQTLGQGPEFLTYFQNEAQLEKSRLLSDRFSAERPKGSFSTLEIQRTEQGDSAMYLCASSRTGRRETQYFGPGTRLLVL.

This clonotype has only a few counts. This chain joins TRBV28 and TRBJ2-6; D gene unclear. The V gene lost 5 bases and the J gene lost 0 bases, with 5 bases spanning the gap. The V gene's germline CDR1 is MDHEN and CDR2 SYDVKM. The CDR3 is made up of 14 amino acids. The CDR3 nucleotides are TGTGCCAGCAGTGGGCACTCTGGGGCCAACGTCCTGACTTTC. Translating gives CASSGHSGANVLTF.

This clonotype came up many times. The rearrangement uses TRBV19 and TRBJ1-1; D unclear. The V and J ends lost 3 bases and 3 bases respectively, with 8 bases between them. Germline V gives CDR1 LNHDA, CDR2 SQIVND (reference sequence). The CDR3 runs to 13 residues. Written as DNA, the CDR3 is TGTGCCAGTAGTATCTTACGGGACACTGAAGCTTTCTTT. Protein product: CASSILRDTEAFF.

A few counts support this clonotype. This chain links TRBV5-1 with TRBJ2-1; 9 bases are a match to TRBD2. The CDR3 extends over 16 amino acids. Germline values: CDR1 SGHRS, CDR2 YFSETQ. The trim removed 6 bases at V and 0 bases at J, leaving 7 bases unmatched. In nucleotides, the CDR3 is TGCGCCAGCAAAGCGGGGGGATCGAGCTCCTACAATGAGCAGTTCTTC. Amino acid sequence: CASKAGGSSSYNEQFF. The full variable domain, in which reference TRBV5-1 and TRBJ2-1 provide the parts outside the CDR3, is KAGVTQTPRYLIKTRGQQVTLSCSPISGHRSVSWYQQTPGQGLQFLFEYFSETQRNKGNFPGRFSGRQFSNSRSEMNVSTLELGDSALYLCASKAGGSSSYNEQFFGPGTRLTVL.

The chain links TRBV11-2 to TRBJ2-2; 11 bases are shared with TRBD2. The junction had 9 bases not matched to a gene; V was cut back by 1 base and J by 8 bases. The CDR3 is made up of 17 amino acids. CDR1 and CDR2 (germline): SGHAT, FQNNGV. CDR3 residues: CASSLASLAGVTGELFF. As DNA, the CDR3 is TGTGCCAGCAGCTTAGCCTCACTAGCGGGGGTGACGGGGGAGCTGTTTTTT.

This chain links TRBV2 with TRBJ2-2; D unclear. The CDR3 runs 14 residues. Germline CDR1 SNHLY, CDR2 FYNNEI. Between the trimmed V and J ends, which lost 8 bases and 2 bases, there was a span of 12 bases. CDR3 sequence (DNA): TGTGCCAGCGTAATGGAATTCAACACCGGGGAGCTGTTTTTT. Amino acids: CASVMEFNTGELFF.

This chain uses TRBV13 with TRBJ2-7; 8 positions agree with TRBD2. J was trimmed by 2 bases and V by 5 bases; bases with no gene match: 2. Germline V lookup: CDR1 PRHDT, CDR2 FYEKMQ (reference sequence). The CDR3 is made up of 13 amino acids. The CDR3 here is CASSRGGPYEQYF. The CDR3 nucleotides read TGTGCCAGCAGCCGGGGGGGTCCCTACGAGCAGTACTTC.

The rearrangement uses TRBV11-3 and TRBJ1-6; D remains ambiguous. V was shortened by 3 bases and J by 9 bases, with 9 bases between the two germline ends. This CDR3 is 13 amino acids long. Germline-derived CDR1 and CDR2 are SGHNT and YENEEA. The CDR3 loop reads CASSLNMGSPLHF. In DNA, the CDR3 is TGTGCCAGCAGCTTGAATATGGGTTCACCCCTCCACTTT.

This clonotype occurred many times. This rearrangement joins TRBV7-9 to TRBJ2-1; 10 bases match TRBD2. J gave up 6 bases and V 6 bases, and 8 bases lay outside the gene matches. The germline gives CDR1 SEHNR, CDR2 FQNEAQ (reference sequence). This CDR3 contains 15 residues. CDR3 residues: CASRIAGGLGNEQFF. The CDR3 bases are TGTGCCAGCAGAATAGCGGGGGGATTGGGCAATGAGCAGTTCTTC.

This clonotype turned up a few times. The chain couples TRBV25-1 to TRBJ1-1, with D perhaps matching TRBD1 (5 bases). This CDR3 is built from 15 residues. The germline V gene has CDR1 MGHDK and CDR2 SYGVNS. Trimming removed 3 bases from V and 7 bases from J, with 18 bases in between. CDR3 coding DNA: TGTGCCAGCAGTGATGGGGGGTTTTTCGGCGATGAAGCTTTCTTT. Amino acid sequence: CASSDGGFFGDEAFF.

This clonotype has a count of ten or more. The chain combines TRBV29-1 with TRBJ2-3; D possibly corresponds to TRBD1 (5 bases). The V end lost 3 bases, the J end lost 1 base, and 11 bases lay between the germline ends. In germline, CDR1 is SQVTM, CDR2 ANQGSEA. This CDR3 has 14 residues. For the CDR3, the DNA is TGCAGCGTTGATGCTGGGGCCCGCACAGATACGCAGTATTTT. Translation gives CSVDAGARTDTQYF.

This clonotype has a handful of counts. The J gene is TRBJ2-3, the V gene TRBV9; D perhaps matches TRBD2 (6 bases). V shed 2 bases and J shed 3 bases, with 13 bases lying between them. The CDR3 contains 15 residues. CDR1 SGDLS and CDR2 YYNGEE come from the germline V gene. CDR3 nucleotides: TGTGCCAGCAGCGTGACTTCGGGACTTACAGATACGCAGTATTTT. Residues: CASSVTSGLTDTQYF.